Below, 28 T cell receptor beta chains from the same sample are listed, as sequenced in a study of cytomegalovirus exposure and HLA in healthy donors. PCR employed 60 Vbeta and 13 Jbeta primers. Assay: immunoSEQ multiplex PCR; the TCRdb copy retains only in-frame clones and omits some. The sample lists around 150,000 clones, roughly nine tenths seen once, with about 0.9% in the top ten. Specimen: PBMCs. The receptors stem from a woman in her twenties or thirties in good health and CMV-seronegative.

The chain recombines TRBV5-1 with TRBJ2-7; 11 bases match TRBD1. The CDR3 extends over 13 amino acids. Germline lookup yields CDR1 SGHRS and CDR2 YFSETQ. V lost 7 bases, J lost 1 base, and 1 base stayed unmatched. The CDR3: CASGTGGSYEQYF. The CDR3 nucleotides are TGCGCCAGCGGGACAGGGGGATCCTACGAGCAGTACTTC.

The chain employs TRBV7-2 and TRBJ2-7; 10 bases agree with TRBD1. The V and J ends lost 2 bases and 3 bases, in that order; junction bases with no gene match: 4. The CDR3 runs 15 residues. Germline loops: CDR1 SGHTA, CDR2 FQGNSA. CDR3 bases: TGTGCCAGCAGCTTACAAGGGACAGGGGTCTACGAGCAGTACTTC. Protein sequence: CASSLQGTGVYEQYF.

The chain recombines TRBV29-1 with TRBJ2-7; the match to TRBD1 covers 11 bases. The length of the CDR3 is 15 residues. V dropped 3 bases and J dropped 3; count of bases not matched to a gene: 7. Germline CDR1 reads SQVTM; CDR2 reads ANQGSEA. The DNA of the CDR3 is TGCAGCGTTGACATGGGACAGGGGGTTGACTACGAGCAGTACTTC. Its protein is CSVDMGQGVDYEQYF.

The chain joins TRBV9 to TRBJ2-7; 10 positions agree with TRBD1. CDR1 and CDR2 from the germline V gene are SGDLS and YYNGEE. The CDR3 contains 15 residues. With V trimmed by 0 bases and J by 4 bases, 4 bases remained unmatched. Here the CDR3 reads CASSVGDRGLYEQYF. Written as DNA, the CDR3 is TGTGCCAGCAGCGTAGGGGACAGGGGATTGTACGAGCAGTACTTC.

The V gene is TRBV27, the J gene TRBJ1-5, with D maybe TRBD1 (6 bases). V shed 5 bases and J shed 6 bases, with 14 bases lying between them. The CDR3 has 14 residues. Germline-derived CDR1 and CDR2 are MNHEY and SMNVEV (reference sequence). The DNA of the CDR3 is TGTGCCAGCAGTCTCCGGACAGCTAGTCAGCCCCAGCATTTT. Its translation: CASSLRTASQPQHF.

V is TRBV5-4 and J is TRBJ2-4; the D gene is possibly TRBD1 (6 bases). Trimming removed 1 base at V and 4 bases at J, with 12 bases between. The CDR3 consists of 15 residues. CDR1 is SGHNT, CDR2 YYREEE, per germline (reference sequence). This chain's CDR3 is CASSLRGGLKNIQYF. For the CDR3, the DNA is TGTGCCAGCAGCTTGCGTGGGGGCCTGAAAAACATTCAGTACTTC.

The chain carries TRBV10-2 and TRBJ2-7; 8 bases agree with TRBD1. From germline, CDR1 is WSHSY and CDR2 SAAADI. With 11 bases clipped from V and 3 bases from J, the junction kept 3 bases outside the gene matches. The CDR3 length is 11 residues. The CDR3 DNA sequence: TGCGCCGCCGGACAGGGCTACGAGCAGTACTTC. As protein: CAAGQGYEQYF.

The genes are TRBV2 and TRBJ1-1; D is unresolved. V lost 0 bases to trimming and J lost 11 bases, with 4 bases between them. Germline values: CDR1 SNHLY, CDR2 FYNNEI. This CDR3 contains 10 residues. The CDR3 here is CASSEAIAFF. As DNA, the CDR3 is TGTGCCAGCAGTGAAGCTATTGCTTTCTTT.

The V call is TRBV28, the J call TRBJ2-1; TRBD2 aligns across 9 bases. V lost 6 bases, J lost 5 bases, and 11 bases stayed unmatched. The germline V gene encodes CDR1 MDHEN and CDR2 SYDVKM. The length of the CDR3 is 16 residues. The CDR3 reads CASRGEASGAHNEQFF. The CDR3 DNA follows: TGTGCCAGCAGAGGGGAGGCTAGCGGGGCACACAATGAGCAGTTCTTC.

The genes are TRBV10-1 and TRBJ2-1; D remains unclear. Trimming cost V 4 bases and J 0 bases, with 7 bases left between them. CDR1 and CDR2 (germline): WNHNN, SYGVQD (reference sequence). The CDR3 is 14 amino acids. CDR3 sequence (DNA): TGCGCCAGCAGTGTGGCAGGCTCCTACAATGAGCAGTTCTTC. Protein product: CASSVAGSYNEQFF.

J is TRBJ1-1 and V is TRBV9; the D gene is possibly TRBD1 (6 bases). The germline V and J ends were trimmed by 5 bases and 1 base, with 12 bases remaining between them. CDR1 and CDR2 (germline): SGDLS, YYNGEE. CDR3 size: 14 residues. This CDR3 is CASSRTDRNTEAFF. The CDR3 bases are TGTGCCAGCAGTCGGACAGACCGGAACACTGAAGCTTTCTTT.

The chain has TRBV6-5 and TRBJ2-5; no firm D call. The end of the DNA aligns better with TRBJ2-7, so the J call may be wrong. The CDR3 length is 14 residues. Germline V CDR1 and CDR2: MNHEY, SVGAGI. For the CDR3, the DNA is TGTGCCAGCAGTTACGCGTCAGGCAGCTACGAGCAGTACTTC. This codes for CASSYASGSYEQYF.

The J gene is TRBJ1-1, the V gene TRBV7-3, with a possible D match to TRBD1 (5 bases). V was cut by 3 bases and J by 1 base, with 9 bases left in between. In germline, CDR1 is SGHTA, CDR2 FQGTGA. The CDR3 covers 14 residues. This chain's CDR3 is CASSFGAGNTEAFF. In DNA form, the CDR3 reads TGTGCCAGCAGCTTTGGGGCCGGGAACACTGAAGCTTTCTTT. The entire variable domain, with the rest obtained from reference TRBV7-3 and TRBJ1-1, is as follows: GAGVSQTPSNKVTEKGKYVELRCDPISGHTALYWYRQSLGQGPEFLIYFQGTGAADDSGLPNDRFFAVRPEGSVSTLKIQRTERGDSAVYLCASSFGAGNTEAFFGQGTRLTVV.

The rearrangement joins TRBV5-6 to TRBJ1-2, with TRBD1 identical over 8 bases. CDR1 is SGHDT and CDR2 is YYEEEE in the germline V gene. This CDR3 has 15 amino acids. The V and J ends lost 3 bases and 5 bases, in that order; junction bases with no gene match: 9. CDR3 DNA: TGTGCCAGCAGCTCGACAGGGGTTTCCTCTTATGGCTACACCTTC. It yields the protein CASSSTGVSSYGYTF.

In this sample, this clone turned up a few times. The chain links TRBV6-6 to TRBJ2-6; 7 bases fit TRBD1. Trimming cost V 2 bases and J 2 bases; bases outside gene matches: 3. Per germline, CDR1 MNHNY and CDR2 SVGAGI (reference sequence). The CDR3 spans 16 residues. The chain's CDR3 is CASSYHRGTGANVLTF. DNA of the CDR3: TGTGCCAGCAGTTACCACAGGGGTACTGGGGCCAACGTCCTGACTTTC.

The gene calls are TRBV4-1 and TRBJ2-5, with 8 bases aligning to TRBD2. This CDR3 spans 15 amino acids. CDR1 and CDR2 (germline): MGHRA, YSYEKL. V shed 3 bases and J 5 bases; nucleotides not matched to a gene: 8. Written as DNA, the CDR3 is TGCGCCAGCAGCCACCAGACTAGCGCGTTGGAGACCCAGTACTTC. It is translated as CASSHQTSALETQYF.

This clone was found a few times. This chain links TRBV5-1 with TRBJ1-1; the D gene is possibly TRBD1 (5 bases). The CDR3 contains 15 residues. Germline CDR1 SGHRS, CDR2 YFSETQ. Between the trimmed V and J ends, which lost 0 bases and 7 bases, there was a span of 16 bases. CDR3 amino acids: CASSLAGTHGGEAFF. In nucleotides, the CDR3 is TGCGCCAGCAGCTTGGCGGGAACCCACGGGGGTGAAGCTTTCTTT.

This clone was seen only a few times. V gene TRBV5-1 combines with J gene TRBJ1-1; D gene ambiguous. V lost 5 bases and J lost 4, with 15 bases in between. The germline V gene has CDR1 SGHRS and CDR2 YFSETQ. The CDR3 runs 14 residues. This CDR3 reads CASSIDLRGTEAFF. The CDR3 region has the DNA TGCGCCAGCAGTATTGATCTACGGGGCACTGAAGCTTTCTTT.

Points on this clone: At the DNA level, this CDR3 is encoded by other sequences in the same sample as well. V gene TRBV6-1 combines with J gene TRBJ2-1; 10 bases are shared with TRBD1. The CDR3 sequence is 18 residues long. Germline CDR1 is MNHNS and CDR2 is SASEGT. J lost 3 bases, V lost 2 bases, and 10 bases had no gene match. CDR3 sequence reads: CASSEFVGTGDNYNEQFF. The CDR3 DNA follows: TGTGCCAGCAGTGAATTCGTAGGGACAGGGGACAACTACAATGAGCAGTTCTTC.

CDR3 bases: TGCAGCGTTGGGGGAGGCCAACGGGCTTTCTTT. This codes for CSVGGGQRAFF. The chain links TRBV29-1 to TRBJ1-1; D not resolved. Trimming removed 4 bases from V and 11 bases from J, with 14 bases in between. This CDR3 is built from 11 residues. CDR1 and CDR2 (germline): SQVTM, ANQGSEA.

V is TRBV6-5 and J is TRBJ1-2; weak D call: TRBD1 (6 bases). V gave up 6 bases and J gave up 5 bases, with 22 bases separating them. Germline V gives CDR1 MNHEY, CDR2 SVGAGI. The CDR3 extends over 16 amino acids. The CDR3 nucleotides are TGTGCCAGCAGCTACCAGCTAGTGGGACACCTTTATGGCTACACCTTC. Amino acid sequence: CASSYQLVGHLYGYTF.

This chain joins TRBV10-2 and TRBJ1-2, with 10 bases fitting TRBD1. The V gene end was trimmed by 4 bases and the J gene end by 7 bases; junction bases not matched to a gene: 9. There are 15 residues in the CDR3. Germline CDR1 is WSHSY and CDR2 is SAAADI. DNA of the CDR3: TGCGCCAGCAGTGGGACGGGACAGGGGTCGGGTGGCTACACCTTC. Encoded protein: CASSGTGQGSGGYTF.

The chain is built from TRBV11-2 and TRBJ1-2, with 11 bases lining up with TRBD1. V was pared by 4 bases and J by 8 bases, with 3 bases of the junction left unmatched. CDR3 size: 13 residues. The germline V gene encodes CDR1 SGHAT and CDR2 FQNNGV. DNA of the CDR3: TGTGCCAGCAGCTCGGACAGGGGGCTGGGCTACACCTTC. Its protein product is CASSSDRGLGYTF.

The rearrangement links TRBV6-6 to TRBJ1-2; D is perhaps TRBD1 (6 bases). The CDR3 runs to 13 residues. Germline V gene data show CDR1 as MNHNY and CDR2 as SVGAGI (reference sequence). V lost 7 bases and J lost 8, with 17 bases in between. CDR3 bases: TGTGCCAGCACCTACTTGGGGGCGGCGGGCTACACCTTC. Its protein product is CASTYLGAAGYTF.

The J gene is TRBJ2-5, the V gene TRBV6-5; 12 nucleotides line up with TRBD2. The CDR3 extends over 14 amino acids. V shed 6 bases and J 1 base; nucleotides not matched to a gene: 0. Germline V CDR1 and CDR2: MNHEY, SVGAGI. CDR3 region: CASRTSGGQETQYF. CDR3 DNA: TGTGCCAGCAGGACTAGCGGGGGCCAAGAGACCCAGTACTTC.

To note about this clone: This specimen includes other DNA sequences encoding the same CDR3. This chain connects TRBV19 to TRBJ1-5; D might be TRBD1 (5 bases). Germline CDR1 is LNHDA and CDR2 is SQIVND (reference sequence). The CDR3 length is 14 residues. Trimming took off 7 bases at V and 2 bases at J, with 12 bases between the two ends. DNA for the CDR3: TGTGCCAGTAATACCGACAGAGGCAATCAGCCCCAGCATTTT. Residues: CASNTDRGNQPQHF.

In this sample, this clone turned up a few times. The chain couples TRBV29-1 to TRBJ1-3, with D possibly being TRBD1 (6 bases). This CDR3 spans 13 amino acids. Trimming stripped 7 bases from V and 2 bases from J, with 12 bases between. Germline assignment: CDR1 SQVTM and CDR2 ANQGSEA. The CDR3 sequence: CSAGGQTGNTIYF. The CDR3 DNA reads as TGCAGCGCTGGCGGACAGACTGGAAACACCATATATTTT.

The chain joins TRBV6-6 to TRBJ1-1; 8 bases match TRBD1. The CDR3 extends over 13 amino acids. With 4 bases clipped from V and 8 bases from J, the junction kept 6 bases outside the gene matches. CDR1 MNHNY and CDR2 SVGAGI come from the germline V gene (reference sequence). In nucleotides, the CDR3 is TGTGCCAGCAGTTCGGACAGGGTATCCGAAGCTTTCTTT. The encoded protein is CASSSDRVSEAFF.